This TCR beta chain was captured by sequencing in a study of OX40 agonist ivuxolimab in advanced cancers. Study at large: With a range of roughly 20 to 80, age averaged roughly 61 years, and about 83% were male.

Points from the study as a whole: Doses of 0.1 to 3.0 mg/kg were accompanied by clonal expansion of CD4+ and CD8+ blood T cells by week 6.

From germline, CDR1 is SGDLS and CDR2 YYNGEE. The ends were cut back, 5 bases at V and 3 bases at J, with 10 bases in the middle. CDR3 length: 13 amino acids. Autoimmune disease history or systemic immunosuppression barred patients. Baseline, cycle 4 day 1, and cycle 7 day 1 were the blood sampling points. The protocol was immunoSEQ multiplex PCR, while the TCRdb copy is restricted to in-frame clones and leaves out a portion. The sample carries 35,000 to 50,000 clones, about 88% recorded once. Points on this clone: Its antigen is unidentified.

The sample consisted of CD4+ or CD8+ T cells sorted from blood, taken in a trial of the OX40 agonist ivuxolimab. The chain couples TRBV9 to TRBJ2-3; D may be TRBD1 (5 bases). The receptor was derived from an adult with an advanced solid tumor such as melanoma, head and neck, liver or kidney cancer. CDR3 in amino acids: CASSYRGTDTQYF. CDR3 nucleotides: TGTGCCAGCAGTTATAGGGGAACAGATACGCAGTATTTT.